Detailed here is one TCR beta chain. Per germline, CDR1 SNHLY and CDR2 FYNNEI. This CDR3 is built from 15 residues. V was clipped by 8 bases and J by 0 bases; unmatched bases: 7. The sample belongs to a study of blood T cell repertoires in COVID-19. Turning to the study itself: T cells, B-cell-depleted T cells, or PBMCs supplied cDNA or gDNA.

Profiling relied on immunoSEQ multiplex PCR, and the TCRdb table lists in-frame clones only, not all of them. The profile covers 200,000 to 250,000 clones, with 88% appearing a single time and about 1.8% taken by the ten largest. This clonotype originated in a man between 65 and 85 years old with acute or convalescent COVID-19. The sample comprised peripheral blood. This chain joins TRBV2 and TRBJ1-1; 9 nucleotides align to TRBD1. The CDR3 loop is CASRTGVLMNTEAFF. CDR3 nucleotides: TGTGCCAGCCGGACAGGGGTCTTGATGAACACTGAAGCTTTCTTT.